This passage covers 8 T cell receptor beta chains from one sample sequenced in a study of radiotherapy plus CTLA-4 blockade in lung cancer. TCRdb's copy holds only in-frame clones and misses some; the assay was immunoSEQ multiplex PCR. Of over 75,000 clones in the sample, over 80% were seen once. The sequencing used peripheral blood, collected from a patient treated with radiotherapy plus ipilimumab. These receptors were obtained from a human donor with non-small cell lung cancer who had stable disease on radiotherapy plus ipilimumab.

Here the CDR3 reads CSVEEWGQGTIGEQYF. Here the CDR3 DNA reads TGCAGCGTTGAAGAGTGGGGACAGGGGACCATAGGCGAGCAGTACTTC. This chain connects TRBV29-1 to TRBJ2-7, with 10 bases lining up with TRBD1. The CDR3 has 16 amino acids. J lost 6 bases, V lost 0 bases, and 11 bases had no gene match. The germline CDR1 and CDR2 sequences are SQVTM and ANQGSEA.

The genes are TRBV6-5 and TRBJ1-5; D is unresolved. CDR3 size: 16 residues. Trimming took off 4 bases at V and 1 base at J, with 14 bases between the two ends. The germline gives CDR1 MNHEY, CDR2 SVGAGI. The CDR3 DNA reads TGTGCCAGCAGTTCCGCCAGCGCGGCGAGCAATCAGCCCCAGCATTTT. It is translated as CASSSASAASNQPQHF.

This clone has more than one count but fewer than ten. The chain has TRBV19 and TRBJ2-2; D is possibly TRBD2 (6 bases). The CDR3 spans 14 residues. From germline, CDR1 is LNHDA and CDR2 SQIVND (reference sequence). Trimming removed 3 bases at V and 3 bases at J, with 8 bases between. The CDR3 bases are TGTGCCAGTAGTATCGGGACTTACACCGGGGAGCTGTTTTTT. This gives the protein CASSIGTYTGELFF.

As DNA, the CDR3 is TGTGCCAGCCTAAATAGCCGACAGAGACTTACCCAGAACACTGAAGCTTTCTTT. Translated, it gives CASLNSRQRLTQNTEAFF. This chain joins TRBV2 and TRBJ1-1, with a possible D match to TRBD1 (5 bases). The CDR3 spans 18 residues. V gave up 8 bases and J gave up 1 base, with 26 bases separating them. The germline V gene encodes CDR1 SNHLY and CDR2 FYNNEI.

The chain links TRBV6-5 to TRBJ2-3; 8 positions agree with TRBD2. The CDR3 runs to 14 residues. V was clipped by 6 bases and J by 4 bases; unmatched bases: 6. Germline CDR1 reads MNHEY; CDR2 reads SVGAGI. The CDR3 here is CASRILAGADTQYF. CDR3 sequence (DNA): TGTGCCAGCAGGATCCTAGCGGGCGCAGATACGCAGTATTTT.

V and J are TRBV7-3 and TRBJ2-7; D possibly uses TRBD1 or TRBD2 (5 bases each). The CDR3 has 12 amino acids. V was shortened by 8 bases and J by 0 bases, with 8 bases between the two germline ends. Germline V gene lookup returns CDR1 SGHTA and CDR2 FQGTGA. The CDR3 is CASGTSSYEQYF. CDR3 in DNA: TGTGCCAGCGGGACCTCCTCCTACGAGCAGTACTTC.

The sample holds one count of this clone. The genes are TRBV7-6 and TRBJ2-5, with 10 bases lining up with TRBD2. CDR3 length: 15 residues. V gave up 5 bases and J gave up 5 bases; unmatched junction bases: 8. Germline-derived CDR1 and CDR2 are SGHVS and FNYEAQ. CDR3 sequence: CASSQGSGGAETQYF. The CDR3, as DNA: TGTGCCAGCAGCCAGGGGAGCGGGGGGGCGGAGACCCAGTACTTC.

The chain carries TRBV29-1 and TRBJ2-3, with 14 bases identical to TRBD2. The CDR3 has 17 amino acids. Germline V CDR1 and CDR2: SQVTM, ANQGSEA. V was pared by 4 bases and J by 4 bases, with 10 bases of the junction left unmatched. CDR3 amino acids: CSVVKRLAGGPADTQYF. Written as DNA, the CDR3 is TGCAGCGTTGTGAAACGACTAGCGGGAGGGCCGGCAGATACGCAGTATTTT.